The rows below give T cell receptor beta chains drawn from one sample of a study of T cell repertoires in cytomegalovirus infection. TCRdb ran MiXCR on the reads and lists one entry per CDR3 protein. This sample has some 920,000 distinct CDR3 sequences, with less than 40% found just once. No antigen has been assigned to these receptors. The sequenced sample was cultured CD8+ T cells from PBMCs, obtained from culture after CMV antigen stimulation. The receptors derive from a human donor in good health (CMV status not recorded). Some clones in this sample may be carry-over from other donors' samples. The CDR3 runs from the conserved cysteine through the conserved F or W. The D gene is left open where the match is weak. Size is stated for part of the rows, as once, few or many counts, or as a class when the clone is expanded.

v_call,d_call,j_call,clone_size,cdr3_nt,cdr3_aa
TRBV6-6,-,TRBJ1-1,-,TGTGCCAGCAGTTACTCGGTAGTGCAGGGGCAGAGGAGGACTGAAGCTTTCTTT,CASSYSVVQGQRRTEAFF
TRBV6-1,-,TRBJ1-1,-,TGTGCCAGCAGTGTCCCAAGAGGGGTGCGGACTGAAGCTTTCTTT,CASSVPRGVRTEAFF
TRBV3-1,-,TRBJ1-6,-,TGTGCCAGCAGCCCCCTTGGCAGGGACAATTCACCCCTCCACTTT,CASSPLGRDNSPLHF
TRBV19,-,TRBJ2-2,-,TGTGCCAGTAGCGGGGGATCCGGTCTTGGGAATTACGCGAACACCGGGGAGCTGTTTTTT,CASSGGSGLGNYANTGELFF
TRBV4-3,-,TRBJ2-1,few,TGCGCCAGCAGCCAAGAAAAACTTGCTCCCTACAATGAGCAGTTCTTC,CASSQEKLAPYNEQFF
TRBV19,TRBD1,TRBJ2-7,-,TGTGCCAGTAGCTTACAGGGGGCCGCCTACGAGCAGTACTTC,CASSLQGAAYEQYF
TRBV6-1,-,TRBJ1-2,-,TGTGCCAGCAGCCCATCCGGGGGGGCTAACTATGGCTACACCTTC,CASSPSGGANYGYTF
TRBV7-9,-,TRBJ1-3,few,TGTGCAATAGAAGTTCTGATCTCTGGAAACACCATATATTTT,CAIEVLISGNTIYF
TRBV7-6,-,TRBJ1-1,few,TGTGCCAGCAGCCAAGAAGTTGGAGGGAACACTGAAGCTTTCTTT,CASSQEVGGNTEAFF
TRBV6-5,-,TRBJ1-5,many,TGTGCCAGCAGTTACCAGGGTAATCAGCCCCAGCATTTT,CASSYQGNQPQHF
TRBV28,-,TRBJ1-2,few,TGTGCCAGCAACCGGGAGAGGGGGGATTCCTATGGCTACACCTTC,CASNRERGDSYGYTF
TRBV4-1,TRBD2,TRBJ2-3,few,TGCGCCAGCAGCCAATATCCTAGCGGGGGGGTGGACGATACGCAGTATTTT,CASSQYPSGGVDDTQYF
TRBV27,-,TRBJ2-6,-,TGTGCCAGCAGTCCCCTTACACCCTCTGGGGCCAACGTCCTGACTTTC,CASSPLTPSGANVLTF
TRBV5-6,TRBD1,TRBJ2-1,-,TGTGCCAGCAGCTTAGGACAGGGGCCCCAGAATGAGCAGTTCTTC,CASSLGQGPQNEQFF
TRBV14,-,TRBJ2-4,-,TGTGCCAGCAGCCAAGATGACGGACCAGCGGGCGTTCAGTACTTC,CASSQDDGPAGVQYF
TRBV6-6,-,TRBJ2-3,few,TGTGCCGGCATGGGGGGGGATCGGACAGGGCTGGTTGATACGCAGTATTTT,CAGMGGDRTGLVDTQYF
TRBV27,-,TRBJ1-2,-,TGTGCCAGCAGTTTAACAGGGCGAGTTCGTGGCTACACCTTC,CASSLTGRVRGYTF
TRBV25-1,TRBD2,TRBJ2-5,-,TGTGCCAGCACCTCAGACAGCGGGGGGTACCAAGAGACCCAGTACTTC,CASTSDSGGYQETQYF
TRBV19,-,TRBJ2-5,-,TGTGCCAGTACCAATAACTTGGAAGAGACCCAGTACTTC,CASTNNLEETQYF
TRBV7-6,-,TRBJ2-1,-,TGTGCCAGCAGCTTTTCACCAACGGAATACAATGAGCAGTTCTTC,CASSFSPTEYNEQFF
TRBV10-3,TRBD1,TRBJ1-5,few,TGTGCCATCAGTGAGTCTCGGACAGGGAAGAGGGGTCAGCCCCAGCATTTT,CAISESRTGKRGQPQHF
TRBV7-9,TRBD2,TRBJ2-1,few,TGTGCCAGCAGGCCAGGCGGGGGGGCCGGTGAGCAGTTCTTC,CASRPGGGAGEQFF
TRBV7-2,TRBD2,TRBJ2-5,many,TGTGCCAGCAGCTTAGTTGCAGCGGGGGCCCTGGGGGAGACCCAGTACTTC,CASSLVAAGALGETQYF
TRBV9,-,TRBJ1-1,-,TGTGCCAGCAGCGAGACGATAGGGATTCGGACTGAAGCTTTCTTT,CASSETIGIRTEAFF
TRBV7-9,-,TRBJ1-1,-,TGTGCCAGCAGCCCGCCGGAGGGCTCTGAAGCTTTCTTT,CASSPPEGSEAFF
TRBV7-2,-,TRBJ2-3,few,TGTGCCAGCAGCCTATTGGTGGATACGCAGTATTTT,CASSLLVDTQYF
TRBV6-5,TRBD2,TRBJ2-3,-,TGTGCCAGCAGCCATACTAGCGGGGGGGTGAAAGATACGCAGTATTTT,CASSHTSGGVKDTQYF
TRBV7-9,TRBD1,TRBJ1-1,few,TGTGCCAGCAGATATGAACTATGGACAGGGGGAAACACTGAAGCTTTCTTT,CASRYELWTGGNTEAFF
TRBV19,-,TRBJ2-1,-,TGTGCCAGTAGTATAGATCTTATCGGGCGGGGTTGGTATGAGCAGTTCTTC,CASSIDLIGRGWYEQFF
TRBV7-9,TRBD1,TRBJ2-3,-,TGTGCCAGCAGCTTAGTACAGGGGAGTCTCACAGATACGCAGTATTTT,CASSLVQGSLTDTQYF
TRBV27,-,TRBJ2-7,few,TGTGCCAGCAGTTTAGAGGGGCCCAGCGAGCAGTACTTC,CASSLEGPSEQYF
TRBV5-1,TRBD1,TRBJ2-1,once,TGCGCCAGCAGCTTGAGGGGGCAGGAATCCTACAATGAGCAGTTCTTC,CASSLRGQESYNEQFF
TRBV2,-,TRBJ2-1,few,TGTGCCAGCGTCGCGGGTGAGCAGTTCTTC,CASVAGEQFF
TRBV7-9,-,TRBJ2-5,few,TGTGCCAGCAGCTTCGTCGGATGGGAGACCCAGTACTTC,CASSFVGWETQYF
TRBV5-4,-,TRBJ2-5,few,TGTGCCAGCAGTGGTCCATCAGGAAAAACCCGGGAGACCCAGTACTTC,CASSGPSGKTRETQYF
TRBV12-3/TRBV12-4,-,TRBJ2-4,-,TGTGCCAGCAGTTTAGCAGGGGGACTAGCCAAAAACATTCAGTACTTC,CASSLAGGLAKNIQYF
TRBV4-1,TRBD2,TRBJ2-3,-,TGCGCCAGCAGCCTAAGGGGACTAGCGGGGGGCACAGATACGCAGTATTTT,CASSLRGLAGGTDTQYF
TRBV6-2/TRBV6-3,-,TRBJ1-1,-,TGTGCCAGCAGTTACCCTCAGATGGGGGACACTGAAGCTTTCTTT,CASSYPQMGDTEAFF
TRBV4-3,-,TRBJ2-5,-,TGCGCCAGCAGCCAAGATCTAGGGTTACAGCGGTACCAAGAGACCCAGTACTTC,CASSQDLGLQRYQETQYF
TRBV19,-,TRBJ2-7,-,TGTGCCAGTAGTATCGTCCTCCTTTATGAGCAGTACTTC,CASSIVLLYEQYF
TRBV7-2,TRBD1,TRBJ1-5,many,TGTGCCAGCAGCTTATGGGCAACAGGGGACCAGCCCCAGCATTTT,CASSLWATGDQPQHF
TRBV28,-,TRBJ2-1,few,TGTGCCGGGAGGAGGGGTACCAATGAGCAGTTCTTC,CAGRRGTNEQFF
TRBV28,-,TRBJ1-2,many,TGTGCCAGCAGTTCGACAGGTCACGGCTACACCTTC,CASSSTGHGYTF
TRBV19,-,TRBJ2-1,many,TGTGCCAGTAGTATTATTAGGGGACGGGATTACAATGAGCAGTTCTTC,CASSIIRGRDYNEQFF
TRBV6-2/TRBV6-3,-,TRBJ2-2,-,TGTGCCAGCAGTTATTTAAGGATGAACGGGGAGCTGTTTTTT,CASSYLRMNGELFF
TRBV19,-,TRBJ1-1,-,TGTGCCAGTAGCCGGGGACACCTCAAGAACACTGAAGCTTTCTTT,CASSRGHLKNTEAFF
TRBV6-2/TRBV6-3,TRBD1,TRBJ1-5,few,TGTGCCAGCAGTTACGAGACAGGGGCAGGGCTGAACCAGCCCCAGCATTTT,CASSYETGAGLNQPQHF